A selection of T cell receptor beta chains follows, all from one sample in a study of CD4+ T cells in melanoma. Here immunoSEQ multiplex PCR was the method, and the copy in TCRdb shows in-frame clones only, minus some. The sample records some 150,000 clones, 85% to 95% being singletons. The receptor set was obtained from a human donor with melanoma. The CDR3 runs from the conserved cysteine through the conserved F or W. D genes are given only for firm matches. Rows may omit the clone size; those that give it use once, few, many or a size class.

>.|.|TRBV6-1|TRBJ2-3
CASSASWGLTDTQYF
TGTGCCAGCAGTGCCTCATGGGGACTCACAGATACGCAGTATTTT
>.|.|TRBV27|TRBJ2-3
CASSSPRGNTDTQYF
TGTGCCAGCAGTTCCCCCAGGGGCAACACAGATACGCAGTATTTT
>.|.|TRBV7-3|TRBJ2-5
CASSPGTAQETQYF
TGTGCCAGCAGCCCGGGGACGGCCCAAGAGACCCAGTACTTC
>.|.|TRBV27|TRBJ2-3
CASSPQLAAVDTQYF
TGTGCCAGCAGCCCTCAACTAGCAGCGGTCGATACGCAGTATTTT
>.|.|TRBV5-1|TRBJ2-5
CASSFVAQETQYF
TGCGCCAGCAGCTTTGTAGCCCAAGAGACCCAGTACTTC
>.|.|TRBV29-1|TRBJ1-1
CSVALPGTEAFF
TGCAGCGTTGCCTTACCGGGGACTGAAGCTTTCTTT
>.|few|TRBV29-1|TRBJ2-1
CSVGSGQGNEQFF
TGCAGCGTGGGATCTGGGCAGGGCAATGAGCAGTTCTTC
>TRBD1|.|TRBV6-1|TRBJ2-1
CASSEGDSTYNEQFF
TGTGCCAGCAGTGAAGGGGACAGTACCTACAATGAGCAGTTCTTC
>TRBD2|.|TRBV2|TRBJ2-5
CASSLVGTSVETQYF
TGTGCCAGCAGTCTTGTAGGGACTAGCGTGGAGACCCAGTACTTC
>.|.|TRBV6-1|TRBJ2-2
CASSEVREPRGTGELFF
TGTGCCAGCAGTGAAGTTCGAGAGCCACGAGGCACCGGGGAGCTGTTTTTT
>.|.|TRBV11-1|TRBJ1-6
CASSREGSRSPLHF
TGTGCCAGCAGCCGGGAGGGGTCACGCTCACCCCTCCACTTT
>.|.|TRBV7-3|TRBJ2-1
CASSPGTRLFF
TGTGCCAGCAGCCCCGGCACCCGGCTGTTCTTC
>TRBD1|.|TRBV7-9|TRBJ2-2
CASSGDSHAGELFF
TGTGCCAGCAGCGGGGACAGTCACGCCGGGGAGCTGTTTTTT
>.|.|TRBV30|TRBJ1-1
CARSVQWNTEAFF
TGTGCCCGATCGGTACAGTGGAACACTGAAGCTTTCTTT
>TRBD1|.|TRBV10-3|TRBJ1-2
CAISSRELGQKNYGYTF
TGTGCCATCAGTAGCCGAGAGCTGGGACAGAAAAACTATGGCTACACCTTC
>.|.|TRBV7-9|TRBJ2-7
CASSPEAAYEQYF
TGTGCCAGCAGCCCGGAAGCGGCCTACGAGCAGTACTTC
>.|.|TRBV27|TRBJ1-1
CASSATGRTEAFF
TGTGCCAGCAGTGCCACAGGTCGCACTGAAGCTTTCTTT
>.|.|TRBV9|TRBJ2-2
CASSVGPAGPNTGELFF
TGTGCCAGCAGCGTAGGCCCAGCAGGACCGAACACCGGGGAGCTGTTTTTT
>TRBD2|.|TRBV7-3|TRBJ2-3
CASSYSGLATDTQYF
TGTGCCAGCAGTTACTCGGGACTAGCCACAGATACGCAGTATTTT
>.|.|TRBV15|TRBJ1-2
CATSTDRRGYGYTF
TGTGCCACCAGCACCGATCGTAGAGGATATGGCTACACCTTC
>.|.|TRBV2|TRBJ1-5
CASHARGQPQHF
TGTGCCAGTCATGCAAGGGGTCAGCCCCAGCATTTT
>.|.|TRBV5-1|TRBJ2-7
CASSFGEEREQYF
TGCGCCAGCAGCTTCGGCGAGGAGCGCGAGCAGTACTTC
>.|.|TRBV7-9|TRBJ1-2
CASSLGSF
TGTGCCAGCAGCTTAGGGTCCTTC
>.|.|TRBV7-2|TRBJ1-1
CASSLKSRNTEAFF
TGTGCCAGCAGCTTAAAGTCGAGGAACACTGAAGCTTTCTTT
>TRBD1|.|TRBV7-2|TRBJ1-2
CASRHLGQGHHGYTF
TGTGCCAGCAGACACTTGGGACAGGGGCACCATGGCTACACCTTC
>.|.|TRBV5-1|TRBJ2-7
CASSFGGVSSYEQYF
TGCGCCAGCAGCTTCGGAGGGGTAAGCTCCTACGAGCAGTACTTC
>.|.|TRBV9|TRBJ1-6
CASSNRDTRSSYNSPLHF
TGTGCCAGCAGCAATCGGGACACACGGAGCTCCTATAATTCACCCCTCCACTTT
>TRBD1|.|TRBV5-1|TRBJ1-6
CASSHGQGYSPLHF
TGCGCCAGCAGCCATGGACAGGGTTACTCACCCCTCCACTTT
>TRBD1|.|TRBV27|TRBJ1-2
CASGQGDGYTF
TGTGCCAGCGGCCAGGGGGATGGCTACACCTTC
>.|.|TRBV4-2|TRBJ2-1
CASSQVTALGAGEYNEQFF
TGTGCCAGCAGCCAAGTCACCGCTCTTGGTGCCGGAGAATACAATGAGCAGTTCTTC
>TRBD1|.|TRBV30|TRBJ1-2
CAWTRDSTRPGYTF
TGTGCCTGGACACGGGACAGCACGCGACCCGGCTACACCTTC
>TRBD1|.|TRBV18|TRBJ1-5
CASSPTRDRVGQPQHF
TGTGCCAGCTCACCAACCCGGGACAGGGTCGGGCAGCCCCAGCATTTT
>TRBD1|.|TRBV5-1|TRBJ1-4
CASAGTGRTANEKLFF
TGCGCCAGTGCCGGGACAGGGAGAACAGCTAATGAAAAACTGTTTTTT
>.|.|TRBV7-9|TRBJ1-1
CASSLSGADTEAFF
TGTGCCAGCAGCTTATCAGGGGCGGACACTGAAGCTTTCTTT
>.|.|TRBV7-3|TRBJ1-6
CASSSTSTEDSPLHF
TGTGCCAGCAGCTCCACTTCGACAGAAGATTCACCCCTCCACTTT
>.|.|TRBV29-1|TRBJ2-1
CSVEEITYNEQFF
TGCAGCGTTGAAGAAATTACGTACAATGAGCAGTTCTTC
>TRBD2|once|TRBV7-9|TRBJ2-3
CASRLAGVTDTQYF
TGTGCCAGCAGACTAGCGGGGGTCACAGATACGCAGTATTTT
>.|.|TRBV5-1|TRBJ2-7
CASSLAAGSPYEQYF
TGCGCCAGCAGCTTGGCGGCAGGGTCTCCCTACGAGCAGTACTTC
>TRBD1|.|TRBV5-1|TRBJ1-4
CASSLALTGGNEKLFF
TGCGCCAGCAGCCTCGCCCTGACAGGGGGTAATGAAAAACTGTTTTTT
>.|.|TRBV5-1|TRBJ2-7
CASSYPSYEQYF
TGCGCCAGCAGCTACCCTAGCTACGAGCAGTACTTC
>.|.|TRBV18|TRBJ1-1
CASSPPNGPGTEAFF
TGTGCCAGCTCACCACCGAACGGGCCCGGCACTGAAGCTTTCTTT
>.|.|TRBV5-6|TRBJ2-3
CASSSRRELGTDTQYF
TGTGCCAGCAGCTCTAGACGGGAGCTTGGCACAGATACGCAGTATTTT
>.|.|TRBV7-6|TRBJ1-1
CASSPQVERTEAFF
TGTGCCAGCAGCCCCCAGGTTGAACGGACTGAAGCTTTCTTT
>.|.|TRBV30|TRBJ2-3
CAWSEDWQGTQYF
TGTGCCTGGAGTGAGGATTGGCAAGGTACGCAGTATTTT
>.|.|TRBV29-1|TRBJ1-1
CSVLGSEAFF
TGCAGCGTGTTGGGGTCTGAAGCTTTCTTT
>.|.|TRBV5-1|TRBJ2-5
CASSEDLGRETQYF
TGCGCCAGCAGCGAGGACCTTGGTAGGGAGACCCAGTACTTC
>.|.|TRBV5-1|TRBJ2-1
CASSLLGGSYNEQFF
TGCGCCAGCAGCCTACTCGGGGGCTCCTACAATGAGCAGTTCTTC
>TRBD2|.|TRBV9|TRBJ2-1
CASSVSGTNYNEQFF
TGTGCCAGCAGCGTGTCCGGGACTAACTACAATGAGCAGTTCTTC
>.|.|TRBV27|TRBJ1-4
CASSFLLNEKLFF
TGTGCCAGCAGCTTCCTTCTTAATGAAAAACTGTTTTTT
>.|once|TRBV6-5|TRBJ1-3
CASSYSTAGAGNTIYF
TGTGCCAGCAGTTACTCGACAGCAGGAGCAGGAAACACCATATATTTT
>.|once|TRBV6-6|TRBJ2-7
CASSGTESYEQYF
TGTGCCAGCAGTGGGACCGAATCCTACGAGCAGTACTTC
>.|.|TRBV4-1|TRBJ2-3
CASSQAPPTVRTADTQYF
TGCGCCAGCAGCCAAGCCCCCCCGACAGTAAGGACCGCAGATACGCAGTATTTT
>TRBD1|.|TRBV5-1|TRBJ2-3
CASSFSPGQGLYLTDTQYF
TGCGCCAGCAGCTTCTCTCCGGGACAGGGTCTATACCTCACAGATACGCAGTATTTT
>.|.|TRBV6-5|TRBJ2-1
CASIGMNEQFF
TGTGCCAGCATAGGGATGAATGAGCAGTTCTTC
>.|.|TRBV5-5|TRBJ2-7
CASSLVGNEQYF
TGTGCCAGCAGCTTGGTCGGGAACGAGCAGTACTTC
>.|.|TRBV10-1|TRBJ2-1
CASSGGSTDNEQFF
TGCGCCAGCAGTGGGGGCAGTACCGACAATGAGCAGTTCTTC
>.|once|TRBV2|TRBJ1-2
CASREQTATGYTF
TGTGCCAGCAGAGAACAGACAGCCACTGGCTACACCTTC
>TRBD1|few|TRBV7-8|TRBJ1-5
CASSLRDSYQPQHF
TGTGCCAGCAGCCTCCGGGACAGCTATCAGCCCCAGCATTTT
>TRBD2|.|TRBV10-3|TRBJ2-3
CATERLAGVDTQYF
TGTGCCACCGAGCGACTAGCGGGGGTCGATACGCAGTATTTT
>TRBD1|.|TRBV5-1|TRBJ2-7
CASSAVTGGPYEQYF
TGCGCCAGCAGCGCGGTGACAGGGGGACCCTACGAGCAGTACTTC